The table lists the clone carrying this T cell receptor (beta chain) with many counts. This record comes from a study of T cells in Graves' hyperthyroidism and ophthalmopathy. V was shortened by 3 bases and J by 5 bases, with 16 bases between the two germline ends. This CDR3 region has 15 residues. The germline V gene has CDR1 SNHLY and CDR2 FYNNEI. Template material for amplifying TCR beta CDR3 regions consisted of RNA transcripts. Using the HTBI primer set, a first-round RT-PCR was run on the TCR CDR3. TCRdb independently ran MiXCR on the multiplex PCR reads; one entry per CDR3 protein. The repertoire holds fewer than 800,000 distinct CDR3 sequences, with around 17% as singletons.

The receptor's source is a man aged 18 to 35 with Graves' hyperthyroidism. Sequencing used blood. The chain combines TRBV2 with TRBJ2-5; maybe TRBD2 (6 bases). The DNA for the CDR3 is TGTGCCAGCAGTGATCTAGCGACGAGCCAGGAGACCCAGTACTTC. It specifies CASSDLATSQETQYF.